This T cell receptor (beta chain) was profiled in a study of blood T cell repertoires in COVID-19. Study-level background: Some COVID-19 samples were acute and others convalescent; all came from the United States, Italy and Spain.

The germline V gene encodes CDR1 SEHNR and CDR2 FQNEAQ (reference sequence). Trimming removed 8 bases from V and 7 bases from J, with 12 bases in between. The CDR3 is 12 residues long. Generated by immunoSEQ multiplex PCR, the TCRdb table keeps only in-frame clones and is missing some. The sample gives 150,000 to 180,000 clones, approximately 90% of which show up once; roughly 15% is in the top ten. The clonotype comes from a woman between 35 and 50 years old with acute or convalescent COVID-19. Sequenced sample: peripheral blood. The genes are TRBV7-9 and TRBJ1-3; D unresolved. The CDR3 loop reads CASEKVGNTIYF. CDR3 DNA sequence: TGTGCCAGCGAAAAGGTCGGGAACACCATATATTTT.